The present T cell receptor (beta chain) was sequenced within a study of response to subunit inactivated influenza vaccine. General study points: It was suggested by the authors that few new T cells are recruited by each seasonal influenza vaccination.

TCRdb called the RT-PCR reads again in MiXCR, with one record for every CDR3 protein. Of around 710,000 distinct CDR3 sequences listed, roughly 13% are singletons. This clonotype has more than one count but fewer than ten. The antigen is not known. Germline CDR1 reads SEHNR; CDR2 reads FQNEAQ (reference sequence). V lost 3 bases and J 0 bases, leaving 10 bases between the germline ends. This CDR3 comprises 15 residues. The receptor's source is a man aged 50-60 years who received an inactivated influenza vaccine. The chain combines TRBV7-9 with TRBJ2-3, with a possible D match to TRBD2 (5 bases). The sample was PBMCs from blood, taken 14 to 15 days before vaccination. CDR3 nucleotides: TGTGCCAGCAGCTTCGGGGTGCACAGCACAGATACGCAGTATTTT. This codes for CASSFGVHSTDTQYF.